The clone carrying this T cell receptor (beta chain) was seen only a few times. Its antigen remains unidentified. A junction boundary mismatches the germline segment, possibly from a read error. For TCRbeta, the library was prepared with unique molecular identifiers. TCRdb recomputed calls from the PCR reads with MiXCR, one row per CDR3 protein. The repertoire consists of about 830,000 distinct CDR3 sequences, with around 15% occurring once and the leading ten covering 5%. CDR3 length: 12 amino acids. Germline V lookup: CDR1 LNHDA, CDR2 SQIVND (reference sequence). These data come from a study of T-cell reconstitution after alpha-beta-depleted transplantation in children. Findings of the study overall: Several hundred rapidly expanded clones from non-depleted graft cells reportedly supplied alpha-beta T cells about two months post-transplant. T-cell counts and diversity at one year post-transplant came mainly from newly produced T cells.

The chain couples TRBV19 to TRBJ1-5; perhaps TRBD1 as D (6 bases). The TCR was taken from a male patient younger than 18 who had a stem cell transplant for acute lymphoblastic leukemia, so the T cells may come from the graft donor. The material sequenced was PBMCs, mostly from graft donor cells, taken 360 days after TCRalphabeta/CD19-depleted stem cell transplant. This CDR3 reads CASSISGGQPGF. The CDR3 nucleotides read TGTGCCAGTAGTATCTCCGGAGGACAGCCAGGCTTT.